This TCR beta chain was sequenced during a study of cytomegalovirus exposure and HLA in healthy donors. 60 Vbeta and 13 Jbeta primers were used in PCR. TCRdb's table, derived via immunoSEQ multiplex PCR, lists solely in-frame clones and lacks some. The top ten clones hold 3.4% of a sample with 120,000 or so clones, over 65% of them seen once. The CDR3 has 13 amino acids. The V and J ends lost 0 bases and 1 base respectively, with 4 bases between them. In germline, CDR1 is SGDLS, CDR2 YYNGEE. A remark on this clone: Its antigen is not known. In the same sample, other DNA sequences code for this CDR3.

The study's findings and limits: The authors later linked a missense DCLRE1C variant to TCR beta V- and J-gene trimming. In vitro work confirmed that three CMV-associated chains recognize CMV antigens.

Material for sequencing was PBMCs. V is TRBV9 and J is TRBJ1-1, with D unclear. The sequence was obtained from a man in his thirties or forties in good health and CMV-seronegative. The CDR3 spells CASSVEPNTEAFF. The CDR3 nucleotides read TGTGCCAGCAGCGTAGAGCCGAACACTGAAGCTTTCTTT. The full variable domain, in which reference TRBV9 and TRBJ1-1 provide the parts outside the CDR3, is DSGVTQTPKHLITATGQRVTLRCSPRSGDLSVYWYQQSLDQGLQFLIQYYNGEERAKGNILERFSAQQFPDLHSELNLSSLELGDSALYFCASSVEPNTEAFFGQGTRLTVV.